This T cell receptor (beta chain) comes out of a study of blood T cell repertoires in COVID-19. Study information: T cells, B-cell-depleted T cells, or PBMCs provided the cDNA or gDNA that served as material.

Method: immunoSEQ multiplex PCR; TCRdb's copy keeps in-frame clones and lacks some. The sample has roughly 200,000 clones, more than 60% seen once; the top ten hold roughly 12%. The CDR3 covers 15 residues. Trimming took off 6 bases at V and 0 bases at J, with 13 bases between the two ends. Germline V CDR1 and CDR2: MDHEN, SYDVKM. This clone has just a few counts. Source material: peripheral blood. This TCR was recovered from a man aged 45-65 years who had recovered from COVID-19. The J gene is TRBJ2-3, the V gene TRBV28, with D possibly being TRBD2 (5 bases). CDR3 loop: CASSSSIISTDTQYF. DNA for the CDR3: TGTGCCAGCAGCTCTAGCATAATTAGCACAGATACGCAGTATTTT.